A single sample is the source of the 14 T cell receptor beta chains below, sequenced in a study of T cell responses to AZD1222 COVID-19 vaccine. Repertoires were generated with immunoSEQ multiplex PCR, while TCRdb's copy carries only in-frame clones and drops some. The sample records about 100,000 clones, roughly 89% being singletons. The input for sequencing was peripheral blood, taken on day 0 of AZD1222 vaccination. The receptors stem from an adult in good health.

The genes are TRBV6-5 and TRBJ1-1; no clear D. This CDR3 has 13 amino acids. Germline values: CDR1 MNHEY, CDR2 SVGAGI. Trimming took 7 bases from V and 1 from J, leaving 10 bases between them. The CDR3 coding sequence is TGTGCCAGCAAAATATCTGGGAACACTGAAGCTTTCTTT. It translates to CASKISGNTEAFF.

The chain uses TRBV30 and TRBJ2-2, with D tentatively TRBD1 or TRBD2 (5 bases each). The germline gives CDR1 GTSNPN, CDR2 SVGIG (reference sequence). The CDR3 extends over 16 amino acids. V shed 1 base and J shed 4 bases, with 16 bases lying between them. The CDR3 loop reads CAWSARVVGTTGELFF. The CDR3 bases are TGTGCCTGGAGTGCGCGAGTGGTCGGGACCACCGGGGAGCTGTTTTTT.

The chain employs TRBV7-9 and TRBJ2-7, with D possibly being TRBD2 (6 bases). Trimming cost V 5 bases and J 2 bases, with 19 bases left between them. Per germline, CDR1 SEHNR and CDR2 FQNEAQ (reference sequence). This CDR3 has 16 amino acids. CDR3 in DNA: TGTGCCAGCAGCCCCCCCCCACGGACTATACCCTACGAGCAGTACTTC. Encoded protein: CASSPPPRTIPYEQYF. Complete variable domain (other parts from reference TRBV7-9 and TRBJ2-7): DTGVSQNPRHKITKRGQNVTFRCDPISEHNRLYWYRQTLGQGPEFLTYFQNEAQLEKSRLLSDRFSAERPKGSFSTLEIQRTEQGDSAMYLCASSPPPRTIPYEQYFGPGTRLTVT.

The rearrangement links TRBV18 to TRBJ2-7; possibly TRBD2 for D (7 bases). The germline V gene has CDR1 KGHSH and CDR2 LQKENI. The CDR3 runs to 13 residues. V lost 1 base and J lost 6, with 10 bases in between. The CDR3 loop reads CASSPQGGGEQYF. The CDR3 coding sequence is TGTGCCAGCTCACCACAGGGAGGGGGCGAGCAGTACTTC.

The CDR3 sequence is CASSPGGSAGELFF. CDR3 DNA sequence: TGTGCCAGCAGCCCAGGGGGGAGCGCCGGGGAGCTGTTTTTT. The chain recombines TRBV7-8 with TRBJ2-2, with D possibly being TRBD1 (7 bases). Trimming shortened V by 5 bases and J by 6 bases, and 13 bases separated the two germline ends. CDR1 is SGHVS and CDR2 is FQNEAQ in the germline V gene. The CDR3 runs to 14 residues.

This clone appeared a single time. The CDR3 sequence is CASSEIGQGKLGATNEKLFF. In DNA, the CDR3 is TGTGCCAGCAGTGAAATTGGACAGGGTAAATTGGGAGCAACTAATGAAAAACTGTTTTTT. The chain recombines TRBV2 with TRBJ1-4; TRBD1 matches at 8 bases. J gave up 0 bases and V 2 bases, and 14 bases lay outside the gene matches. CDR3 length: 20 residues. Germline lookup yields CDR1 SNHLY and CDR2 FYNNEI. The variable domain in full, with the rest retrieved from reference TRBV2 and TRBJ1-4, is EPEVTQTPSHQVTQMGQEVILRCVPISNHLYFYWYRQILGQKVEFLVSFYNNEISEKSEIFDDQFSVERPDGSNFTLKIRSTKLEDSAMYFCASSEIGQGKLGATNEKLFFGSGTQLSVL.

V gene TRBV11-3 combines with J gene TRBJ2-7; 11 nucleotides line up with TRBD2. V trimming: 1 base; J trimming: 2 bases; junction bases outside the gene matches: 4. CDR1 and CDR2 from the germline V gene are SGHNT and YENEEA. CDR3 length equals 16 residues. The CDR3 bases are TGTGCCAGCAGCTTAGTCCTAGCGGGAGGTACCTACGAGCAGTACTTC. Translation gives CASSLVLAGGTYEQYF.

This rearrangement joins TRBV7-3 to TRBJ2-1, with a weak D call TRBD2 (6 bases). This CDR3 contains 14 residues. Germline values: CDR1 SGHTA, CDR2 FQGTGA. The germline V and J ends were trimmed by 3 bases and 5 bases, with 11 bases remaining between them. CDR3 in amino acids: CASSLGGLNNEQFF. CDR3 nucleotide sequence: TGTGCCAGCAGCTTGGGGGGATTGAACAATGAGCAGTTCTTC.

DNA of the CDR3: TGTGCCACCAAACCAGGGGGCCTTAACACTGAAGCTTTCTTT. Amino acids: CATKPGGLNTEAFF. The chain combines TRBV27 with TRBJ1-1, with 8 bases lining up with TRBD1. This CDR3 spans 14 amino acids. From germline, CDR1 is MNHEY and CDR2 SMNVEV (reference sequence). Trimming cost V 10 bases and J 2 bases; bases outside gene matches: 9.

This chain uses TRBV29-1 with TRBJ2-2; 7 bases agree with TRBD1. Trimming cost V 4 bases and J 3 bases; bases outside gene matches: 5. Germline loops: CDR1 SQVTM, CDR2 ANQGSEA. The CDR3 length is 14 residues. The CDR3 region is CSVVAGTDTGELFF. The DNA of the CDR3 is TGCAGCGTTGTCGCAGGGACAGACACCGGGGAGCTGTTTTTT.

In its sample, this clone was seen once. In DNA, the CDR3 is TGTGCCAGCAGTCCCTCGACAGGGGCCGTTAACTATGGCTACACCTTC. Encoded protein: CASSPSTGAVNYGYTF. The chain links TRBV27 to TRBJ1-2; TRBD1 aligns across 8 bases. In germline, CDR1 is MNHEY, CDR2 SMNVEV (reference sequence). The CDR3 is 16 amino acids. V lost 5 bases, J lost 1 base, and 9 bases stayed unmatched.

The V gene is TRBV10-3, the J gene TRBJ1-2; D ambiguous. CDR3 size: 13 residues. Trimming took off 8 bases at V and 2 bases at J, with 12 bases between the two ends. Germline CDR1 and CDR2: ENHRY and SYGVKD. CDR3 DNA sequence: TGTGCCATCCGCGCGCAGACCAACTATGGCTACACCTTC. This encodes CAIRAQTNYGYTF.

This chain links TRBV4-1 with TRBJ2-5, with 11 bases lining up with TRBD2. The CDR3 totals 15 residues. V lost 3 bases to trimming and J lost 4 bases; unmatched junction nucleotides: 4. The V gene's germline CDR1 is MGHRA and CDR2 YSYEKL. CDR3 nucleotides: TGCGCCAGCAGCCAGCCGGGACTAGCGGCAGAGACCCAGTACTTC. Its translation is CASSQPGLAAETQYF.

V is TRBV24-1 and J is TRBJ1-1; D perhaps matches TRBD1 (6 bases). V lost 10 bases and J lost 4, with 30 bases in between. Germline CDR1 is KGHDR and CDR2 is SFDVKD. The CDR3 has 18 amino acids. The CDR3 DNA reads as TGTGCCACTCAGGACAGAAAATTTAGCCGGGGGAGGTTCACTGAAGCTTTCTTT. Amino acid sequence: CATQDRKFSRGRFTEAFF.